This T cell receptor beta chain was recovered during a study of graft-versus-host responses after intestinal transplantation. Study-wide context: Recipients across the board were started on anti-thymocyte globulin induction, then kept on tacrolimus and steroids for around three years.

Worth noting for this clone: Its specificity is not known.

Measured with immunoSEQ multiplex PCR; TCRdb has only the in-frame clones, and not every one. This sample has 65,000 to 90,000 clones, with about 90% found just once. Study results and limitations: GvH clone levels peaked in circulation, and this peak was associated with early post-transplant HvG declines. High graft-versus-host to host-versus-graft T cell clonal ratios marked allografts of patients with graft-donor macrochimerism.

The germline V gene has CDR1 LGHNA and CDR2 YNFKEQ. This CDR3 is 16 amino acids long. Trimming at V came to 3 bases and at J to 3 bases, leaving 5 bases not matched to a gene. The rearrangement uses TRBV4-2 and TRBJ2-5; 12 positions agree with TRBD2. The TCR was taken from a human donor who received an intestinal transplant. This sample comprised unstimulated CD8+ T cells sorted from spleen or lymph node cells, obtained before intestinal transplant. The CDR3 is CASSQMASGGEETQYF. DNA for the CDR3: TGTGCCAGCAGCCAGATGGCTAGCGGGGGGGAAGAGACCCAGTACTTC.